This TCR beta chain was recorded in a study of control samples from healthy donors and cancer patients. Clones were read by immunoSEQ multiplex PCR, and TCRdb kept only the in-frame ones, dropping some. The data hold some 150,000 clones, with 89% observed a single time. The germline CDR1 and CDR2 sequences are KGHSH and LQKENI. Trimming stripped 5 bases from V and 2 bases from J, with 15 bases between. This CDR3 contains 15 residues. The sequenced sample consisted of blood. The rearrangement uses TRBV18 and TRBJ1-2; the D gene is possibly TRBD1 (6 bases). The sequence came from a man aged 25-40 years in good health. The CDR3 loop reads CASSDVGGPNYGYTF. The CDR3 DNA follows: TGTGCCAGCTCAGATGTAGGGGGTCCAAACTATGGCTACACCTTC. Looking up the rest from reference TRBV18 and TRBJ1-2 gives the full variable domain: NAGVMQNPRHLVRRRGQEARLRCSPMKGHSHVYWYRQLPEEGLKFMVYLQKENIIDESGMPKERFSAEFPKEGPSILRIQQVVRGDSAAYFCASSDVGGPNYGYTFGSGTRLTVV.